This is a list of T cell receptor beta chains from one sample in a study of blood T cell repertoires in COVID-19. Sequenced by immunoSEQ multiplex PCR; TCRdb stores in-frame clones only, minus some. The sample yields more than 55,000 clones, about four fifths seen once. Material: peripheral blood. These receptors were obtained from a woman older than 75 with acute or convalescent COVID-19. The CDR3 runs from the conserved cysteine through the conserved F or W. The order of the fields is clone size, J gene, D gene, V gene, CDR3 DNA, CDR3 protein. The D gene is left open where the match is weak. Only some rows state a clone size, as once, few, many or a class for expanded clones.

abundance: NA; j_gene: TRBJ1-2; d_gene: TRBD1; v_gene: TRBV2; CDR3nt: TGTGCCAGCAGTTCCTACAGGGGGGGAAGCTATGGCTACACCTTC; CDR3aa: CASSSYRGGSYGYTF
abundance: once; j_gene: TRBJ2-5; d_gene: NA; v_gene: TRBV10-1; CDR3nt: TGCGCCAGCAGTAATAGCGGATGGGAGACCCAGTACTTC; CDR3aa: CASSNSGWETQYF
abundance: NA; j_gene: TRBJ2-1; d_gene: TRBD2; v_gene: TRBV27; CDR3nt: TGTGCCAGCAGTCCGTCGGGACTAGCGGGGGGTTTAGAGCAGTTCTTC; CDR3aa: CASSPSGLAGGLEQFF
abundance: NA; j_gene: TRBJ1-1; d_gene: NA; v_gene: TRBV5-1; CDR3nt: TGCGCCAGCAGCGACCCCAGGGGTAGCGCTGAAGCTTTCTTT; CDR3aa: CASSDPRGSAEAFF
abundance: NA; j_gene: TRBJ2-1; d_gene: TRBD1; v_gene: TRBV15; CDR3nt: TGTGCCACCAGGGGTCGGGACAGCTACAATGAGCAGTTCTTC; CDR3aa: CATRGRDSYNEQFF
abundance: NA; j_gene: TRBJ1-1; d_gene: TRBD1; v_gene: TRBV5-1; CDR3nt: TGCGCCAGCAGCTTGGGCAGGGGGACGGGCACTGAAGCTTTCTTT; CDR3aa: CASSLGRGTGTEAFF
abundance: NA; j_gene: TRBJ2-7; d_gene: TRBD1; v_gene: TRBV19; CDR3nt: TGTGCCAGTAGTATCCGGGACAGGGCGGCCGAGCAGTACTTC; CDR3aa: CASSIRDRAAEQYF
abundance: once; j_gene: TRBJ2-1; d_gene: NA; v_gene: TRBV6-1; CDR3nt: TGTGCCAGCAGTGCGCTCGAAGCGGGCCAAAGCTCCTACAATGAGCAGTTCTTC; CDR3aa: CASSALEAGQSSYNEQFF
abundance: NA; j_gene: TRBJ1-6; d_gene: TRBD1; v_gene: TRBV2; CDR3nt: TGTGCCAGCAGGGTGGACAGGGGATCCCCTTCACCCCTCCACTTT; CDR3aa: CASRVDRGSPSPLHF
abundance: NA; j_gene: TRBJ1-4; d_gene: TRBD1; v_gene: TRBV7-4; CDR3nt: TGTGCCAGCAGCTGCTACAGGGGAAAGGGTAAAGCCACTAATGAAAAACTGTTTTTT; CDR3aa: CASSCYRGKGKATNEKLFF
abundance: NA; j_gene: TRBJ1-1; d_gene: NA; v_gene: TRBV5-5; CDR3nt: TGTGCCAGCAGCTTGCAAACTAGCCTATTGAACACTGAAGCTTTCTTT; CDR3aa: CASSLQTSLLNTEAFF
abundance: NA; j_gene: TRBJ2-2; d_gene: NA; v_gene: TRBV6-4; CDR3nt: TGTGCCAGCAGACAGGGATACGACACCGGGGAGCTGTTTTTT; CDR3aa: CASRQGYDTGELFF
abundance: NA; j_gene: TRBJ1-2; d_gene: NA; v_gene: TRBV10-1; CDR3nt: TGCGCCAGCAGTGAGTCGGGGGGTCCCGCCTATGGCTACACCTTC; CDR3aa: CASSESGGPAYGYTF
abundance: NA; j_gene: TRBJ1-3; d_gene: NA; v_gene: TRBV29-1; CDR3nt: TGCAGCGTTGAGGAGACAGCCCGAGGAGGGAACACCATATATTTT; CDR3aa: CSVEETARGGNTIYF
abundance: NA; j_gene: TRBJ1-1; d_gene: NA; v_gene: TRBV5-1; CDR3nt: TGCGCCAGCAGCACGGGGGGCGGGAGCTTGGGCACTGAAGCTTTCTTT; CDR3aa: CASSTGGGSLGTEAFF
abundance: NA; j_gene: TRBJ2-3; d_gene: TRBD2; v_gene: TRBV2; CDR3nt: TGTGCCAGCAGAAGACTAGCGGACCTTAGCACAGATACGCAGTATTTT; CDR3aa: CASRRLADLSTDTQYF
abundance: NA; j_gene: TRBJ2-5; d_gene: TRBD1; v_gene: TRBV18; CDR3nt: TGTGCCAGCTCACCGGCCGGGACAGGGGCGAGGGAGACCCAGTACTTC; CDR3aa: CASSPAGTGARETQYF
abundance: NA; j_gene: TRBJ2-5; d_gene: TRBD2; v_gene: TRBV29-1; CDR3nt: TGCAGCGTTGAAGGGGGACTAGCGGGGAACCAAGAGACCCAGTACTTC; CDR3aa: CSVEGGLAGNQETQYF
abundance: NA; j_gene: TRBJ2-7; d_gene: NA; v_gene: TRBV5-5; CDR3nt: TGTGCCAGCAGCCCGGAGGGCAGCTCCTACGAGCAGTACTTC; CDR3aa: CASSPEGSSYEQYF
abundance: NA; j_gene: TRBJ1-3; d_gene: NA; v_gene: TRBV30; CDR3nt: TGTGCCTGGACCGTCTGGCGGAGCTCTGGAAACACCATATATTTT; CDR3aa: CAWTVWRSSGNTIYF
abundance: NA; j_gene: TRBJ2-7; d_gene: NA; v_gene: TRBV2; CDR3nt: TGTGCCAGCAGTGAAGCCGGGGGAGCTTTGACAAACCAGTACTTC; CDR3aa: CASSEAGGALTNQYF
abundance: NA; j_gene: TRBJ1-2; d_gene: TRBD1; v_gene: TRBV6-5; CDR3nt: TGTGCCAGCAGGGGACAGACCGCCTATGGCTACACCTTC; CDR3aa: CASRGQTAYGYTF
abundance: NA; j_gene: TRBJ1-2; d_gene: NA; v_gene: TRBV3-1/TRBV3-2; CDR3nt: TGTGCCAGCAGCCAAGAGAGGCAATTAGCTAACTATGGCTACACCTTC; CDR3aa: CASSQERQLANYGYTF
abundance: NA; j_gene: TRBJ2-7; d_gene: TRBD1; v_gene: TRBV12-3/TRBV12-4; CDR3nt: TGTGCCAGCGGGGGGACAGGGTACGAGCAGTACTTC; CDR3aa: CASGGTGYEQYF
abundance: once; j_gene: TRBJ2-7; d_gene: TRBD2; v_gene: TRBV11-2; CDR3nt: TGTGCCAGCAGCTTTGGAACTAGCGGGGCCTACGAGCAGTACTTC; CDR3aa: CASSFGTSGAYEQYF
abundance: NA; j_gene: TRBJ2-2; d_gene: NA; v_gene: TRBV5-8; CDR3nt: TGTGCCAGCAGCCGGACTTTTACCGGGGAGCTGTTTTTT; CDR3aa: CASSRTFTGELFF
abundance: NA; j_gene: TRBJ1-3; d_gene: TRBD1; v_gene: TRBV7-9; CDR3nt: TGTGCCAGCAGCTCGACAGGGGGCCACTCTGGAAACACCATATATTTT; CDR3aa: CASSSTGGHSGNTIYF
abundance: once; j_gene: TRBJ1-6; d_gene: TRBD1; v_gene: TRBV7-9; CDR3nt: TGTGCCAGCAGCTTAGGGCCGGGACAGGGCTCCTATAATTCACCCCTCCACTTT; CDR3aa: CASSLGPGQGSYNSPLHF
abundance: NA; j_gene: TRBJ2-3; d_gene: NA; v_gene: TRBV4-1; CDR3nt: TGCGCCAGCAGCCAAGGGGACACCAGCACAGATACGCAGTATTTT; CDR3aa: CASSQGDTSTDTQYF
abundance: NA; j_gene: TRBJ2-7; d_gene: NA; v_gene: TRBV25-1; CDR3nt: TGTGCCAGCAGTGAATTGTACTCAACCTACGAGCAGTACTTC; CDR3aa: CASSELYSTYEQYF
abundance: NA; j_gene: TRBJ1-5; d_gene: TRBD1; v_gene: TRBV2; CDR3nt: TGTGCCAGCACCCGGGACAGGGTGTCCCAGCCCCAGCATTTT; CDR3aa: CASTRDRVSQPQHF
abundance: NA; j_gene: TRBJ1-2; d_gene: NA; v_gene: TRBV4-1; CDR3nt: TGCGCCAGCAGCCAAGGACGGACATGGGTCACTAACTATGGCTACACCTTC; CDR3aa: CASSQGRTWVTNYGYTF
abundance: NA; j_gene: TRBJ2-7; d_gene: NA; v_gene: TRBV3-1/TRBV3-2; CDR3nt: TGTGCCAGCAGCCAAGCAGAATCCGAGCAGTACTTC; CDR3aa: CASSQAESEQYF
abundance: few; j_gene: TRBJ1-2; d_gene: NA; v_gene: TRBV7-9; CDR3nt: TGTGCCAGCAGCTTGATGACAGTAGGTGGCTACACCTTC; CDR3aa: CASSLMTVGGYTF
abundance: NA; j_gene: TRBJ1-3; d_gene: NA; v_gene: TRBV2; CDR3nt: TGTGCCAGCAGTTTACAGGACCCACGCTCTGGAAACACCATATATTTT; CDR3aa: CASSLQDPRSGNTIYF
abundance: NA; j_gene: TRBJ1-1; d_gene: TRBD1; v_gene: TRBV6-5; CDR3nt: TGTGCCAGCACCCAGACAGGGTACAACACTGAAGCTTTCTTT; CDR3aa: CASTQTGYNTEAFF
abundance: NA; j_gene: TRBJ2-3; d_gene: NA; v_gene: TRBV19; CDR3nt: TGTGCCATCTCGTTATCCGGCACAGATACGCAGTATTTT; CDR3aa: CAISLSGTDTQYF
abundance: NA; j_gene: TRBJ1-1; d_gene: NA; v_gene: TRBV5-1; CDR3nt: TGCGCCAGCAGCCTTACGACCGGACAGATGAACACTGAAGCTTTCTTT; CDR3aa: CASSLTTGQMNTEAFF
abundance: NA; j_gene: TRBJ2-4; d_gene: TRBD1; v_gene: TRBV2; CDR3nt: TGTGCCAGCAGTGAGCAGGGGGTTACCAAAAACATTCAGTACTTC; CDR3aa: CASSEQGVTKNIQYF
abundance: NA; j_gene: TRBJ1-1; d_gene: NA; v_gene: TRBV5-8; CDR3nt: TGTGCCAGCAGCTGGGGAGGGGCTACCACTGAAGCTTTCTTT; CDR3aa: CASSWGGATTEAFF
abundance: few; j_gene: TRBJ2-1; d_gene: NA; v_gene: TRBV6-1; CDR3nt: TGTGCCAGCAGTGAAGCGGGGGGTTACAATGAGCAGTTCTTC; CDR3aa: CASSEAGGYNEQFF
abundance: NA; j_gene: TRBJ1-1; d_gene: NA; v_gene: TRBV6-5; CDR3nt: TGTGCCAGCAGTTCCCGAGGAGCTATTGAAGCTTTCTTT; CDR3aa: CASSSRGAIEAFF
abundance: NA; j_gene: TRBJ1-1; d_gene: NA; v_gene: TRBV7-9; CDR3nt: TGTGCCAGCAGCTTAGCGCTGGGAGGGGTGAACACTGAAGCTTTCTTT; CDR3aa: CASSLALGGVNTEAFF
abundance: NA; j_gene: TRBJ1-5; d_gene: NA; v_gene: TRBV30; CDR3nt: TGTGCCTGGTCCGAACAGGGCCTAGGGAATCAGCCCCAGCATTTT; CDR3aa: CAWSEQGLGNQPQHF
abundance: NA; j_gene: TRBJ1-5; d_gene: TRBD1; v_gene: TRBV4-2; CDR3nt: TGTGCCAGCAGCCCGGGACAGGGGATAGGGAGCAATCAGCCCCAGCATTTT; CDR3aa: CASSPGQGIGSNQPQHF
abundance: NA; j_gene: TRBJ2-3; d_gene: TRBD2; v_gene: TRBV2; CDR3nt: TGTGCCAGCAGTGTTTCGAGCGGGGGCACGTTTGATACGCAGTATTTT; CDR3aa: CASSVSSGGTFDTQYF
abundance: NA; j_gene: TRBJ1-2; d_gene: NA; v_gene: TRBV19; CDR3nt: TGTGCCAGTAGTATAGATGGAAGGACGGGAGGCTACACCTTC; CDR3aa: CASSIDGRTGGYTF
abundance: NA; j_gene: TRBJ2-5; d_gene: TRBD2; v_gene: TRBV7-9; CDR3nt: TGTGCCAGCAGCCCGGGACTAGAAGAGACCCAGTACTTC; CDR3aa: CASSPGLEETQYF